This is a list of T cell receptor beta chains from one sample in a study of blood T cell repertoires in COVID-19. Profiling relied on immunoSEQ multiplex PCR, and the TCRdb table lists in-frame clones only, not all of them. Counted here are some 300,000 clones, over 75% occurring once; the ten biggest clones make up around 0.9%. The sequenced sample was PBMCs or T cells enriched from blood (not recorded which). These receptors came from a woman in her twenties or thirties who had recovered from COVID-19. Each CDR3 is given with its conserved first and last residue. Clone size is not always given. Where it is, it says once, few, many or a class for expanded clones.

size,J,V,CDR3
.,TRBJ2-7,TRBV4-1,CASSQEGSSGSYEQYF
.,TRBJ1-1,TRBV4-3,CASSQEPRESEAFF
.,TRBJ1-6,TRBV7-2,CASSPQVSPLHF
.,TRBJ2-7,TRBV14,CASRGIGNEQYF
.,TRBJ1-4,TRBV10-3,CAIRDRDGEKLFF
.,TRBJ2-7,TRBV5-6,CASSLLSFSSYEQYF
.,TRBJ1-4,TRBV5-1,CASSFGAVGNEKLFF
once,TRBJ2-7,TRBV27,CASSLRFGTAYEQYF
.,TRBJ1-1,TRBV29-1,CSGQGMQDTEAFF
.,TRBJ2-1,TRBV28,CASSPHGQSFSYNEQFF
.,TRBJ2-2,TRBV28,CASSLNRGKAGELFF
.,TRBJ2-2,TRBV5-1,CASSFSGNTGELFF
.,TRBJ1-2,TRBV7-9,CASSQGRAGYTF
.,TRBJ2-7,TRBV9,CASSLGAGEQYF
.,TRBJ1-3,TRBV5-1,CASTPGSGNTIYF
.,TRBJ1-5,TRBV28,CASSLYRDRGSEGNQPQHF
.,TRBJ2-5,TRBV5-1,CASSYRLAGVRETQYF
.,TRBJ1-6,TRBV7-2,CAISRDRGSYNSPLHF
.,TRBJ1-5,TRBV24-1,CATSDWGAGEGGNQPQHF
.,TRBJ2-5,TRBV24-1,CATSESGQQETQYF
.,TRBJ1-2,TRBV19,CASTWGQDYGYTF
.,TRBJ2-7,TRBV19,CASRSSPGGGYEQYF
.,TRBJ2-1,TRBV7-9,CASSLSGPRRNEQFF
.,TRBJ2-5,TRBV7-9,CASSLGTSGGVVLETQYF
.,TRBJ1-2,TRBV5-4,CASSLKGTFNYGYTF
.,TRBJ2-1,TRBV7-9,CASSSYRGHSYNEQFF
.,TRBJ2-7,TRBV28,CAIVRTGVSYEQYF
.,TRBJ2-7,TRBV7-3,CASSTGGGPSYEQYF
.,TRBJ1-4,TRBV3-1/TRBV3-2,CASSQDVTEGKLFF
.,TRBJ1-1,TRBV2,CASSKETGTITEAFF
few,TRBJ2-7,TRBV15,CATSRPGQGAYEQYF
.,TRBJ1-6,TRBV6-5,CASSYSRGAGSPLHF
once,TRBJ2-2,TRBV12-3/TRBV12-4,CASSGALLGELFF
.,TRBJ2-7,TRBV5-1,CASSPLAGGSYEQYF
.,TRBJ1-4,TRBV5-1,CASSLMGASEKLFF
.,TRBJ1-4,TRBV2,CASRAPRGEKLFF
.,TRBJ1-1,TRBV28,CASRGGTMNTEAFF
.,TRBJ1-1,TRBV7-2,CASSLTGVHTEAFF
.,TRBJ2-1,TRBV11-2,CASSLRTSGDNEQFF
.,TRBJ1-1,TRBV10-2,CASRRTGVNTEAFF
once,TRBJ2-4,TRBV27,CASSLDRLAKNIQYF